This T cell receptor (beta chain) was recovered during a study of blood T cell repertoires in COVID-19. Study details: The samples span acute and convalescent COVID-19 from the United States, Italy and Spain. Sources were T cells, B-cell-depleted T cells, or PBMCs; the material itself was cDNA or gDNA.

In the authors' workflow: Scientists estimated how many nucleated cells there were by amplifying reference gene primers. Some clones are missing from TCRdb's copy, which holds only in-frame ones; the method was immunoSEQ multiplex PCR. Clone size and V and J calls were adopted from that table, with D and trimming inferred from the DNA. The table includes roughly 62,000 clones, 70% to 80% detected once. CDR3 length: 17 residues. V trimming: 3 bases; J trimming: 2 bases; junction bases outside the gene matches: 3. CDR1 and CDR2 (germline): SGHTA, FQGNSA. This chain uses TRBV7-2 with TRBJ2-1; 14 bases map to TRBD2. This TCR was recovered from a man in his sixties with acute or convalescent COVID-19. The source material was peripheral blood. The DNA for the CDR3 is TGTGCCAGCAGCTTCACGACTAGCGGGAGGGCCTACAATGAGCAGTTCTTC. As protein: CASSFTTSGRAYNEQFF.